This TCR beta chain emerged from a study of identical twins. TCRdb re-analysed the 5' RACE reads in MiXCR, keeping a single row per CDR3 protein. The sample gives approximately 630,000 distinct CDR3 sequences, roughly 7.2% of which show up once; 1.6% is in the top ten. V was clipped by 0 bases and J by 5 bases, with 14 bases between them. Germline CDR1 reads SGHRS; CDR2 reads YFSETQ. The CDR3 is 16 residues long. These data also formed part of another study, on yellow fever vaccine responses in identical twins.

The receptor was isolated from a woman between 18 and 29 years old in good health. This chain connects TRBV5-1 to TRBJ1-4; tentatively, D is TRBD1 (6 bases). Sequenced material: PBMCs. The CDR3, as DNA: TGCGCCAGCAGCTTGGCTGTTGGAACAGGGAATGAAAAACTGTTTTTT. This encodes CASSLAVGTGNEKLFF.